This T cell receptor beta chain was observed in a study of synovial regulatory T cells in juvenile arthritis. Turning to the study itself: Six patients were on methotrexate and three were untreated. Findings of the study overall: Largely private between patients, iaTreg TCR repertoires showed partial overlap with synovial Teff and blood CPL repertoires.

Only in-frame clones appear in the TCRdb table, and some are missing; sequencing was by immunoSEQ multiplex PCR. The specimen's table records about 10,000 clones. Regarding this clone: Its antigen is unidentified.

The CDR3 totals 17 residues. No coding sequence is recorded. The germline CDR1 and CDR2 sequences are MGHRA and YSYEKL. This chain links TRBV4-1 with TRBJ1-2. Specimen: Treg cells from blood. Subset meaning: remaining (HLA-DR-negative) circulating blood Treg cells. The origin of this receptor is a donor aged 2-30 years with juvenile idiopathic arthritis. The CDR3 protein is CASSQAFGDALRSGYTF.